This TCR beta chain is from a study of blood T cell repertoires in COVID-19. TCRdb's copy holds only in-frame clones and misses some; the assay was immunoSEQ multiplex PCR. Of 360,000 or so clones in the sample, approximately 89% are singletons; the top ten hold roughly 3.9%. This CDR3 spans 13 amino acids. The V and J ends lost 5 bases and 6 bases, in that order; junction bases with no gene match: 5. Germline values: CDR1 SGHRS, CDR2 YFSETQ. The V and J genes are TRBV5-1 and TRBJ1-2, with TRBD1 matching over 9 bases. The sequencing sample was made of peripheral blood. The receptor's source is a woman aged 55-70 years with COVID-19, enrolled during active disease. Here the CDR3 reads CASRGQGIDGYTF. The CDR3 bases are TGCGCCAGCAGGGGACAGGGAATCGATGGCTACACCTTC.